This TCR beta chain was found in a study of blood T cells in healthy people across ages. V was pared by 3 bases and J by 5 bases, with 11 bases of the junction left unmatched. The CDR3 loop spans 16 amino acids. CDR1 is DFQATT and CDR2 is SNEGSKA in the germline V gene (reference sequence). A second roughly 6 to 12 cycle PCR used barcoded and J-beta primers. Every individual sample yielded 3 million or more paired-end reads (each containing CDR3). TCRdb used MiXCR to reprocess the 5' RACE reads, holding one entry per CDR3 protein. The sample holds some 1.4 million distinct CDR3 sequences, roughly 40% seen once.

Sequencing input: blood. The chain links TRBV20-1 to TRBJ2-5, with TRBD1 identical over 11 bases. This sequence originates from a woman aged 18-29 years in good health. In DNA, the CDR3 is TGCAGTGCTAGGGACCCAGGACAGGGGGCCTTTGAGACCCAGTACTTC. Encoded protein: CSARDPGQGAFETQYF.